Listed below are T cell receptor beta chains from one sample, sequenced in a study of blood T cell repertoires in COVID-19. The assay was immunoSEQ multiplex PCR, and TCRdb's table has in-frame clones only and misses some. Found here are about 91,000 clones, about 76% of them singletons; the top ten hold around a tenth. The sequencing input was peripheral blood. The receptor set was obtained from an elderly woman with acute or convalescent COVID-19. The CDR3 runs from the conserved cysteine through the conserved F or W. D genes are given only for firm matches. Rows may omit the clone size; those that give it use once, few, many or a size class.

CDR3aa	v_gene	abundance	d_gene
CASSLAGYGYTF	TRBV4-3	NA	NA
CASSLGLAGGLNTDTQYF	TRBV5-1	NA	TRBD2
CASSIWGPTYEQYF	TRBV19	NA	NA
CAIYSLLYNEQFF	TRBV10-3	NA	NA
CASSFWAIVSNEQFF	TRBV7-2	NA	NA
CASSPNGVNEKLFF	TRBV18	NA	NA
CASSSLPLAGANTGELFF	TRBV7-6	NA	TRBD2
CASSLETWMDYEQYF	TRBV7-9	NA	NA
CASSDRNGELFF	TRBV19	few	NA
CASSLTAGREQYF	TRBV5-4	NA	NA
CASSQEVRPEETQYF	TRBV4-3	NA	NA
CAISPGQGNQPQHF	TRBV10-3	few	TRBD1
CASSFTGPGNTIYF	TRBV7-2	NA	NA
CASSLDGDLNQPQHF	TRBV5-1	NA	NA
CASSPRGLGFDKNIQYF	TRBV4-1	NA	TRBD1
CASSKGTGKPLYEQYF	TRBV7-2	NA	TRBD1
CASSSPIHYEQYF	TRBV12-3/TRBV12-4	NA	NA
CASSGGDQPQHF	TRBV2	once	NA
CAISRGPGQGLDGYTF	TRBV10-3	few	TRBD1
CASSWTSGTSYNEQFF	TRBV18	NA	TRBD2
CASSFTEGGLSEQYF	TRBV7-2	NA	TRBD1
CASSQAGINEKLFF	TRBV7-9	NA	NA
CASSQGVPGGNTIYF	TRBV3-1/TRBV3-2	few	NA
CASSLARGTSGNTIYF	TRBV5-4	NA	NA
CASSLRASGGLPYTDTQYF	TRBV11-3	once	TRBD2
CASSGTDYQPQHF	TRBV6-2/TRBV6-3	NA	TRBD1
CASSHASGTGETQYF	TRBV3-1/TRBV3-2	NA	NA
CASSDRGSGYTF	TRBV6-4	NA	NA
CSARGTRTARF	TRBV20-1	few	NA
CASSQPDNEQFF	TRBV4-2	NA	NA
CASSHGEANEKLFF	TRBV3-1/TRBV3-2	NA	NA
CASSEAGDRGDTQYF	TRBV6-1	NA	TRBD1
CASSMGPAPYEQYF	TRBV19	NA	NA
CASSPGDFYTIYF	TRBV12-3/TRBV12-4	few	NA
CASSLLDGGYGYTF	TRBV7-9	NA	NA